The 30 T cell receptor beta chains reported below all come from one sample, sequenced in a study of Ad26.COV2.S vaccination and SARS-CoV-2 variants. Treatment given: around 19 received Ad26.COV2.S at low or high dose, single or two shots; 5 received placebo; per-sample allocation not given. Samples were taken on day 63 after the first vaccine or placebo injection. Method: immunoSEQ multiplex PCR; TCRdb's copy keeps in-frame clones and lacks some. The profile shows hundreds of thousands of clones, around four fifths of them singletons. This material consisted of peripheral blood, taken in a trial of Ad26.COV2.S vaccine versus placebo. These receptor sequences come from a person aged 18 to 59 who received the Ad26.COV2.S COVID-19 vaccine or a placebo.

The gene calls are TRBV11-2 and TRBJ2-7; 9 bases map to TRBD1. Germline trimming cut 4 bases from V and 0 bases from J; bases unmatched to any gene: 1. The CDR3 totals 14 residues. Germline V gives CDR1 SGHAT, CDR2 FQNNGV. The CDR3 sequence is CASSSTGGSYEQYF. In DNA, the CDR3 is TGTGCCAGCAGCTCGACAGGGGGCTCCTACGAGCAGTACTTC. Combining the CDR3 with reference TRBV11-2 and TRBJ2-7 gives the whole variable domain EAGVAQSPRYKIIEKRQSVAFWCNPISGHATLYWYQQILGQGPKLLIQFQNNGVVDDSQLPKDRFSAERLKGVDSTLKIQPAKLEDSAVYLCASSSTGGSYEQYFGPGTRLTVT.

The chain has TRBV11-3 and TRBJ2-1; 8 bases fit TRBD2. The length of the CDR3 is 16 residues. The trim removed 5 bases at V and 3 bases at J, leaving 9 bases unmatched. Germline V gives CDR1 SGHNT, CDR2 YENEEA. The chain's CDR3 is CASSEAGTRFYNEQFF. The CDR3 nucleotides are TGTGCCAGCAGCGAAGCCGGGACTAGATTCTACAATGAGCAGTTCTTC.

With respect to this clone: This CDR3 is also generated by other DNA sequences in the sample. The chain employs TRBV5-1 and TRBJ1-2; TRBD1 might be the D (5 bases). CDR1 is SGHRS and CDR2 is YFSETQ in the germline V gene. The CDR3 sequence is 12 residues long. Between the trimmed V and J ends, which lost 2 bases and 4 bases, there was a span of 6 bases. CDR3 DNA: TGCGCCAGCAGCTTTACAGGCTATGGCTACACCTTC. Amino acids: CASSFTGYGYTF.

This clone was detected a few times. The gene calls are TRBV5-4 and TRBJ1-4; TRBD1 is a possible D gene (5 bases). The length of the CDR3 is 14 residues. Germline V lookup: CDR1 SGHNT, CDR2 YYREEE (reference sequence). Trimming pared 4 bases from V and 8 bases from J, leaving 15 bases between. The CDR3 region is CASSRGRVEEKLFF. The CDR3 nucleotides are TGTGCCAGCAGCCGCGGCAGGGTTGAGGAAAAACTGTTTTTT.

This chain joins TRBV7-3 and TRBJ2-1, with TRBD2 matching 7 bases. The V and J ends lost 3 bases and 8 bases, in that order; junction bases with no gene match: 7. The CDR3 has 14 amino acids. Germline V CDR1 and CDR2: SGHTA, FQGTGA. CDR3 residues: CASSLRGSIDEQFF. The CDR3 DNA reads TGTGCCAGCAGCTTGCGCGGGAGTATCGATGAGCAGTTCTTC. The full variable domain, with the rest looked up from reference TRBV7-3 and TRBJ2-1, is GAGVSQTPSNKVTEKGKYVELRCDPISGHTALYWYRQSLGQGPEFLIYFQGTGAADDSGLPNDRFFAVRPEGSVSTLKIQRTERGDSAVYLCASSLRGSIDEQFFGPGTRLTVL.

The chain is built from TRBV27 and TRBJ2-7; D not certain. Germline CDR1 and CDR2: MNHEY and SMNVEV (reference sequence). The length of the CDR3 is 13 residues. With 0 bases removed from V and 6 bases from J, the gap between germline ends came to 9 bases. CDR3 bases: TGTGCCAGCAGTTTATCAGATGGGCGCGAGCAGTACTTC. Its translation is CASSLSDGREQYF.

This clone was seen just once. The chain links TRBV7-9 to TRBJ1-5, with 8 bases matching TRBD1. Germline CDR1 SEHNR, CDR2 FQNEAQ (reference sequence). With V trimmed by 4 bases and J by 5 bases, 16 bases remained unmatched. The CDR3 has 18 amino acids. The CDR3 DNA sequence: TGTGCCAGCAGCTCCCGGGGTAGGACAGGGAAAAGGGATCAGCCCCAGCATTTT. Protein sequence: CASSSRGRTGKRDQPQHF.

The chain is built from TRBV11-2 and TRBJ2-1; 16 nucleotides line up with TRBD2. J lost 2 bases, V lost 8 bases, and 6 bases had no gene match. CDR3 length equals 17 residues. Germline V gives CDR1 SGHAT, CDR2 FQNNGV. Here the CDR3 reads CASQGLAGGSPYNEQFF. The CDR3 nucleotides are TGTGCCAGCCAGGGACTAGCGGGGGGGAGCCCCTACAATGAGCAGTTCTTC.

The genes are TRBV5-1 and TRBJ2-1; 10 nucleotides line up with TRBD2. J lost 5 bases, V lost 2 bases, and 4 bases had no gene match. Germline V gives CDR1 SGHRS, CDR2 YFSETQ. The CDR3 covers 15 residues. The DNA for the CDR3 is TGCGCCAGCAGCTTTTCCCTAGCGGGAGACAATGAGCAGTTCTTC. It translates to CASSFSLAGDNEQFF.

This clone was recorded a few times. The chain couples TRBV7-9 to TRBJ1-3, with D uncertain. The CDR3 is made up of 14 amino acids. Germline V gives CDR1 SEHNR, CDR2 FQNEAQ (reference sequence). V was shortened by 6 bases and J by 0 bases, with 9 bases between the two germline ends. In DNA form, the CDR3 reads TGTGCCAGCAGTTCCCATTTCTCTGGAAACACCATATATTTT. This codes for CASSSHFSGNTIYF.

The chain is built from TRBV5-1 and TRBJ2-3; TRBD1 aligns across 7 bases. CDR3 size: 13 residues. V trimming: 0 bases; J trimming: 9 bases; junction bases outside the gene matches: 4. From germline, CDR1 is SGHRS and CDR2 YFSETQ. The CDR3 DNA sequence: TGCGCCAGCAGCTTGGCCGACAGGGTGACGCAGTATTTT. Translation gives CASSLADRVTQYF.

This clone came up a few times. CDR3 sequence: CASTWGGRGEQYF. CDR3 DNA: TGTGCCAGCACTTGGGGCGGGAGGGGCGAGCAGTACTTC. The rearrangement uses TRBV28 and TRBJ2-7; TRBD2 agrees at 9 bases. Germline V gives CDR1 MDHEN, CDR2 SYDVKM. The CDR3 is made up of 13 amino acids. The V and J ends lost 7 bases and 6 bases, in that order; junction bases with no gene match: 7.

The chain is built from TRBV4-2 and TRBJ2-1; TRBD1 is a possible D gene (7 bases). CDR1 is LGHNA and CDR2 is YNFKEQ in the germline V gene. The CDR3 extends over 16 amino acids. The ends were cut back, 0 bases at V and 2 bases at J, with 11 bases in the middle. CDR3 sequence: CASSQDAGGTYNEQFF. For the CDR3, the DNA is TGTGCCAGCAGCCAAGATGCAGGGGGGACCTACAATGAGCAGTTCTTC.

V and J are TRBV5-4 and TRBJ2-1; no reliable D call. The germline CDR1 and CDR2 sequences are SGHNT and YYREEE (reference sequence). This CDR3 is 14 amino acids long. The V gene lost 6 bases and the J gene lost 5 bases, with 15 bases spanning the gap. The CDR3 sequence is CASTKGQPNNEQFF. As DNA, the CDR3 is TGTGCCAGCACCAAAGGCCAGCCCAACAATGAGCAGTTCTTC. Complete variable domain (other parts from reference TRBV5-4 and TRBJ2-1): ETGVTQSPTHLIKTRGQQVTLRCSSQSGHNTVSWYQQALGQGPQFIFQYYREEENGRGNFPPRFSGLQFPNYSSELNVNALELDDSALYLCASTKGQPNNEQFFGPGTRLTVL.

The chain uses TRBV3-1 (or the pseudogene TRBV3-2) and TRBJ2-1; TRBD2 matches 14 bases. This CDR3 has 22 residues. Germline V gene data show CDR1 as LGHDT and CDR2 as YNNKEL (reference sequence). V lost 1 base to trimming and J lost 2 bases; unmatched junction nucleotides: 16. CDR3 sequence reads: CASSQVVRLAGGRLTPYNEQFF. As DNA, the CDR3 is TGTGCCAGCAGCCAAGTAGTGAGACTAGCGGGAGGGCGGCTTACTCCCTACAATGAGCAGTTCTTC.

The chain recombines TRBV19 with TRBJ2-7, with 8 bases that match TRBD1. V lost 6 bases, J lost 2 bases, and 3 bases stayed unmatched. CDR3 length: 13 residues. Germline V gives CDR1 LNHDA, CDR2 SQIVND (reference sequence). The CDR3: CASRMTGAYEQYF. CDR3 nucleotide sequence: TGTGCCAGTAGGATGACAGGGGCCTACGAGCAGTACTTC.

V is TRBV29-1 and J is TRBJ2-1; D not resolved. This CDR3 is 14 amino acids long. V lost 6 bases, J lost 6 bases, and 18 bases lay in between. Germline V CDR1 and CDR2: SQVTM, ANQGSEA. The CDR3 nucleotides read TGCAGCGTCTCTACCGGGCCGCCCCCCAATGAGCAGTTCTTC. It specifies CSVSTGPPPNEQFF.

This clone was counted only a few times. The rearrangement joins TRBV5-6 to TRBJ1-2; D is ambiguous. The V end lost 4 bases, the J end lost 5 bases, and 12 bases lay between the germline ends. The CDR3 runs to 13 residues. The V gene's germline CDR1 is SGHDT and CDR2 YYEEEE. CDR3 residues: CASSPLSTYGYTF. CDR3 DNA sequence: TGTGCCAGCAGCCCCTTAAGCACGTATGGCTACACCTTC.

V gene TRBV7-9 combines with J gene TRBJ2-7, with 8 bases fitting TRBD1. With V trimmed by 0 bases and J by 2 bases, 3 bases remained unmatched. Germline V CDR1 and CDR2: SEHNR, FQNEAQ (reference sequence). This CDR3 spans 15 amino acids. CDR3 residues: CASSLAQGAAYEQYF. The CDR3 DNA reads as TGTGCCAGCAGCTTAGCTCAGGGGGCCGCCTACGAGCAGTACTTC.

A single count supports this clone. The V gene is TRBV2, the J gene TRBJ1-2; 8 bases are shared with TRBD1. Trimming took 7 bases from V and 4 from J; bases not matched to a gene: 8. CDR1 SNHLY and CDR2 FYNNEI come from the germline V gene. The CDR3 consists of 14 residues. As DNA, the CDR3 is TGTGCCAGCACCATTGGACAGGGCGGCTATGGCTACACCTTC. Residues: CASTIGQGGYGYTF.

This rearrangement joins TRBV21-1 to TRBJ2-1; the tabulated D call, TRBD1, remains unverified against the DNA. TRBV21-1 is a recognized pseudogene. CDR3 length equals 18 residues. Written as DNA, the CDR3 is TGTGCCAGCAGCAATCAGGATGAGACGGCAAGCTCCTACAATGAGCAGTTCTTC. It codes for CASSNQDETASSYNEQFF.

In its sample, this clone was seen a few times. This chain joins TRBV18 and TRBJ2-1; D is perhaps TRBD1 (6 bases). V was clipped by 7 bases and J by 2 bases, with 18 bases between them. The germline CDR1 and CDR2 sequences are KGHSH and LQKENI. The CDR3 has 16 amino acids. As DNA, the CDR3 is TGTGCCAGCTACAAAGGGGGACCGTCAGCCTACAATGAGCAGTTCTTC. It codes for CASYKGGPSAYNEQFF.

This chain uses TRBV9 with TRBJ1-2; 9 bases are a match to TRBD1. V shed 2 bases, J shed 4 bases, and the junction held 3 bases outside the gene matches. Germline V lookup: CDR1 SGDLS, CDR2 YYNGEE. This CDR3 has 14 amino acids. The CDR3, as DNA: TGTGCCAGCAGCGTCAGGGACAGGGCCTATGGCTACACCTTC. Its protein is CASSVRDRAYGYTF. The variable domain in full, with the rest retrieved from reference TRBV9 and TRBJ1-2, is DSGVTQTPKHLITATGQRVTLRCSPRSGDLSVYWYQQSLDQGLQFLIQYYNGEERAKGNILERFSAQQFPDLHSELNLSSLELGDSALYFCASSVRDRAYGYTFGSGTRLTVV.

The chain uses TRBV11-2 and TRBJ1-1; D is possibly TRBD1 (5 bases). The CDR3 length is 14 residues. From germline, CDR1 is SGHAT and CDR2 FQNNGV. V was pared by 5 bases and J by 5 bases, with 15 bases between. CDR3 sequence reads: CASSPRDGGTEAFF. The CDR3 nucleotides read TGTGCCAGCAGCCCCCGGGACGGGGGGACTGAAGCTTTCTTT.

CDR3 in amino acids: CASSQEARASTDTQYF. Here the CDR3 DNA reads TGCGCCAGCAGCCAAGAAGCTAGAGCTAGCACAGATACGCAGTATTTT. The chain uses TRBV4-1 and TRBJ2-3, with D unresolved. Trimming removed 0 bases from V and 0 bases from J, with 10 bases in between. This CDR3 region has 16 residues. CDR1 is MGHRA and CDR2 is YSYEKL in the germline V gene.

The chain combines TRBV23-1 with TRBJ2-7; possibly TRBD1 or TRBD2 for D (5 bases each). TRBV23-1 is an ORF, and what it does is uncertain. This CDR3 has 17 amino acids. Between the trimmed V and J ends, which lost 0 bases and 1 base, there was a span of 16 bases. CDR3 amino acids: CASSQSNARDGSYEQYF. CDR3 DNA: TGCGCCAGCAGTCAATCGAACGCGAGGGACGGATCCTACGAGCAGTACTTC.

Here the CDR3 reads CASSLVPRQPQHF. The CDR3 region has the DNA TGTGCCAGCAGCTTAGTTCCCCGTCAGCCCCAGCATTTT. This chain uses TRBV11-2 with TRBJ1-5; the D is unclear. Trimming took 1 base from V and 6 from J, leaving 7 bases between them. The CDR3 sequence is 13 residues long. Germline-derived CDR1 and CDR2 are SGHAT and FQNNGV.

The rearrangement uses TRBV10-3 and TRBJ2-3; the D gene is possibly TRBD1 (6 bases). Germline V lookup: CDR1 ENHRY, CDR2 SYGVKD. V was trimmed by 11 bases and J by 2 bases, leaving 20 bases between them. The CDR3 totals 15 residues. The CDR3 spells CAPRPATGLTDTQYF. CDR3 coding DNA: TGTGCCCCCCGACCAGCCACAGGGCTCACAGATACGCAGTATTTT.

The chain is built from TRBV3-1 (or the pseudogene TRBV3-2) and TRBJ2-1; possible D gene TRBD2, 5 bases. The germline V gene encodes CDR1 LGHDT and CDR2 YNNKEL (reference sequence). Trimming cost V 1 base and J 11 bases, with 18 bases left between them. The CDR3 has 15 residues. CDR3 nucleotides: TGTGCCAGCAGCCAAGGACCTGACCAGAGGGTGAAGCAGTTCTTC. Amino acid sequence: CASSQGPDQRVKQFF.

The rearrangement joins TRBV2 to TRBJ2-1; TRBD1 matches 9 bases. Germline-derived CDR1 and CDR2 are SNHLY and FYNNEI. The CDR3 has 15 residues. V was clipped by 6 bases and J by 6 bases; unmatched bases: 9. CDR3 coding DNA: TGTGCCAGCAGCGCTATGGGACAGGGAATCAATGAGCAGTTCTTC. The encoded protein is CASSAMGQGINEQFF.